A single sample is the source of the 22 T cell receptor beta chains below, sequenced in a study of blood T cells in healthy people across ages. Sample-barcoded 5' priming and a J-beta primer mix drove a second PCR of about 6 to 12 cycles. TCRdb re-derived calls from the 5' RACE reads in MiXCR, one entry per CDR3 protein. Counted here are more than 800,000 distinct CDR3 sequences, under 30% occurring once; the ten biggest clones make up approximately 15%. Specimen: blood. The receptors shown here come from a woman of 80 years or more in good health.

This clonotype appeared many times. The rearrangement uses TRBV20-1 and TRBJ2-7, with D tentatively TRBD1 or TRBD2 (6 bases each). Germline CDR1 DFQATT, CDR2 SNEGSKA (reference sequence). Trimming left V 2 bases short and J 2 bases short, with 13 bases between. The CDR3 is made up of 14 amino acids. CDR3 region: CSARPGGLTYEQYF. CDR3 bases: TGCAGTGCTAGACCCGGGGGCCTAACCTACGAGCAGTACTTC.

CDR3 protein: CASSQDLTAGYNEQFF. CDR3 nucleotide sequence: TGCGCCAGCAGCCAAGATCTGACAGCGGGCTACAATGAGCAGTTCTTC. The chain links TRBV4-3 to TRBJ2-1; weak D call: TRBD2 (6 bases). CDR3 length: 16 amino acids. Per germline, CDR1 LGHNA and CDR2 YSLEER. V was shortened by 0 bases and J by 3 bases, with 12 bases between the two germline ends.

The chain combines TRBV6-5 with TRBJ2-1; TRBD2 might be the D (6 bases). This CDR3 has 16 amino acids. Per germline, CDR1 MNHEY and CDR2 SVGAGI. V was cut by 7 bases and J by 5 bases, with 21 bases left in between. The DNA for the CDR3 is TGTGCCAGCATCCGGACTACCACAGGATCCAACAATGAGCAGTTCTTC. Encoded protein: CASIRTTTGSNNEQFF.

This rearrangement joins TRBV7-9 to TRBJ2-3, with 9 bases aligning to TRBD1. The CDR3 is 15 amino acids. CDR1 and CDR2 (germline): SEHNR, FQNEAQ (reference sequence). Trimming removed 3 bases from V and 2 bases from J; junction bases left unmatched: 3. DNA for the CDR3: TGTGCCAGCAGCTTCGGGACAGGGAACACAGATACGCAGTATTTT. This gives the protein CASSFGTGNTDTQYF.

This clonotype was seen more than once but under ten times. V gene TRBV28 combines with J gene TRBJ2-3; 12 positions match TRBD2. Per germline, CDR1 MDHEN and CDR2 SYDVKM. Trimming at V came to 6 bases and at J to 8 bases, leaving 9 bases not matched to a gene. This CDR3 region has 15 residues. In DNA, the CDR3 is TGTGCCAGCAGAATGACTAGCGGGGGACAGGGTACGCAGTATTTT. It yields the protein CASRMTSGGQGTQYF.

About this clonotype itself: A much larger clone lies one base from this, so it may be a read error. The chain joins TRBV20-1 to TRBJ2-7; tentative D call: TRBD2 (6 bases). The CDR3 runs 14 residues. Trimming stripped 2 bases from V and 7 bases from J, with 18 bases between. Germline V gene data show CDR1 as DFQATT and CDR2 as SNEGSKA (reference sequence). Here the CDR3 DNA reads TGCAGTGCTAGAATCCCCAGGGATCGGGGGGAGCAGTACTTC. Translated: CSARIPRDRGEQYF.

About this clonotype: This could be a read error, since a much larger clone is one nucleotide away. Written as DNA, the CDR3 is TGCAGTGCTAGAGTTACAGGGGATGTTTTGTCGTCACCCCCCCACTTT. The encoded protein is CSARVTGDVLSSPPHF. The chain has TRBV20-1 and TRBJ1-6, with TRBD1 matching 7 bases. The V gene's germline CDR1 is DFQATT and CDR2 SNEGSKA (reference sequence). The CDR3 runs to 16 residues.

This clonotype was counted once. The V and J genes are TRBV7-9 and TRBJ2-1, with D hard to call. With 8 bases removed from V and 3 bases from J, the gap between germline ends came to 11 bases. This CDR3 spans 13 amino acids. Germline values: CDR1 SEHNR, CDR2 FQNEAQ (reference sequence). The CDR3 DNA reads TGTGCCAGCGGCCCCCCCCTCTACAATGAGCAGTTCTTC. Its protein product is CASGPPLYNEQFF.

The chain employs TRBV7-2 and TRBJ2-3, with D perhaps TRBD1 or TRBD2 (5 bases each). Germline CDR1 SGHTA, CDR2 FQGNSA. The CDR3 extends over 18 amino acids. The ends were cut back, 2 bases at V and 0 bases at J, with 18 bases in the middle. CDR3 loop: CASSLWGREVSSTDTQYF. For the CDR3, the DNA is TGTGCCAGCAGCTTATGGGGACGGGAAGTTTCTAGCACAGATACGCAGTATTTT.

This clonotype was observed a few times. The gene calls are TRBV7-8 and TRBJ2-2; TRBD1 aligns across 8 bases. V was clipped by 2 bases and J by 3 bases; unmatched bases: 2. This CDR3 comprises 15 residues. The germline gives CDR1 SGHVS, CDR2 FQNEAQ. As DNA, the CDR3 is TGTGCCAGCAGCTTATCACAGGGGGACACCGGGGAGCTGTTTTTT. This translates into CASSLSQGDTGELFF.

In the case of this clonotype: This may come from a read error, since a much larger clone is one base off. V usage is TRBV20-1 and J usage is TRBJ2-5; TRBD2 might be the D (7 bases). Per the germline V gene, CDR1 is DFQATT and CDR2 is SNEGSKA (reference sequence). This CDR3 has 13 amino acids. The V end was cut by 3 bases, the J end by 11 bases, with 19 bases between. CDR3 bases: TGCAGTGCTAGTCGCGGGGGCTCCTACGGGCAGTACTTC. Protein product: CSASRGGSYGQYF.

V and J are TRBV7-8 and TRBJ2-1, with D unresolved. Trimming shortened V by 2 bases and J by 8 bases, and 10 bases separated the two germline ends. From germline, CDR1 is SGHVS and CDR2 FQNEAQ. This CDR3 is built from 13 residues. The CDR3 reads CASSLTGLDEQFF. CDR3 in DNA: TGTGCCAGCAGCTTAACTGGGTTGGATGAGCAGTTCTTC.

The chain carries TRBV29-1 and TRBJ1-4; no firm D call. The CDR3 extends over 14 amino acids. Germline-derived CDR1 and CDR2 are SQVTM and ANQGSEA. V was trimmed by 7 bases and J by 5 bases, leaving 17 bases between them. In nucleotides, the CDR3 is TGCAGCGCCTCGACCGGGTTTCAAAATGAAAAACTGTTTTTT. The encoded protein is CSASTGFQNEKLFF. Complete variable domain (other parts from reference TRBV29-1 and TRBJ1-4): SAVISQKPSRDICQRGTSLTIQCQVDSQVTMMFWYRQQPGQSLTLIATANQGSEATYESGFVIDKFPISRPNLTFSTLTVSNMSPEDSSIYLCSASTGFQNEKLFFGSGTQLSVL.

The chain employs TRBV29-1 and TRBJ1-1; D perhaps matches TRBD1 (5 bases). The CDR3 totals 13 residues. The germline V gene has CDR1 SQVTM and CDR2 ANQGSEA. Trimming shortened V by 1 base and J by 1 base, and 7 bases separated the two germline ends. The CDR3 loop reads CSVEGQTNTEAFF. In DNA form, the CDR3 reads TGCAGCGTTGAAGGACAGACGAACACTGAAGCTTTCTTT.

V and J are TRBV20-1 and TRBJ2-5; D remains ambiguous. This CDR3 comprises 13 residues. The V gene's germline CDR1 is DFQATT and CDR2 SNEGSKA (reference sequence). V dropped 5 bases and J dropped 2 bases, with 12 bases sitting between them. CDR3 in DNA: TGCAGTGCTCAGCTAAGAGATCAAGAGACCCAGTACTTC. It codes for CSAQLRDQETQYF.

V is TRBV19 and J is TRBJ1-5; 7 bases match TRBD1. The CDR3 is made up of 15 amino acids. V trimming: 7 bases; J trimming: 7 bases; junction bases outside the gene matches: 13. CDR1 is LNHDA, CDR2 SQIVND, per germline (reference sequence). The CDR3 is CASNQQGTYGQPQHF. CDR3 DNA: TGTGCCAGTAATCAACAGGGGACCTACGGACAGCCCCAGCATTTT.

A remark on this clonotype: This may come from a read error, since a much larger clone is one base off. Given the absence of the conserved phenylalanine or tryptophan at the CDR3 end, a read error is likely. This rearrangement joins TRBV7-9 to TRBJ1-4; 7 bases fit TRBD1. The CDR3 is 15 residues long. Trimming removed 5 bases from V and 2 bases from J; junction bases left unmatched: 5. CDR1 and CDR2 (germline): SEHNR, FQNEAQ (reference sequence). The CDR3 is CASSLRQGTNEKLFV. CDR3 DNA sequence: TGTGCCAGCAGCCTCAGACAGGGTACTAATGAAAAACTGTTTGTT.

The chain combines TRBV6-4 with TRBJ2-2; TRBD2 matches 8 bases. Germline CDR1 is MRHNA and CDR2 is SNTAGT. The CDR3 contains 18 residues. Trimming cost V 4 bases and J 5 bases; bases outside gene matches: 15. The DNA of the CDR3 is TGTGCCAGCAGTGCCCGTAATCCGGGACTAGGCACGACCGGGGAGCTGTTTTTT. It encodes CASSARNPGLGTTGELFF.

This clonotype was picked up many times. The CDR3, as DNA: TGTGCCAGCAGCTCCACCGGACAGGGTAATTCACCCCTCCACTTT. It yields the protein CASSSTGQGNSPLHF. The chain employs TRBV7-9 and TRBJ1-6; TRBD1 aligns across 8 bases. Germline CDR1 is SEHNR and CDR2 is FQNEAQ (reference sequence). V trimming: 4 bases; J trimming: 6 bases; junction bases outside the gene matches: 5. The CDR3 covers 15 residues.

This clonotype came up many times. The genes are TRBV11-3 and TRBJ1-2, with D tentatively TRBD1 (5 bases). V was pared by 5 bases and J by 6 bases, with 10 bases between. The germline CDR1 and CDR2 sequences are SGHNT and YENEEA. This CDR3 comprises 12 residues. CDR3 coding DNA: TGTGCCAGCAGCCGGGGCAGCGATGGCTACACCTTC. Translating it yields CASSRGSDGYTF.

In this sample, this clonotype turned up many times. This chain links TRBV6-5 with TRBJ1-4; TRBD1 matches at 10 bases. The germline V gene has CDR1 MNHEY and CDR2 SVGAGI. The CDR3 totals 16 residues. Trimming at V came to 7 bases and at J to 3 bases, leaving 8 bases not matched to a gene. Here the CDR3 reads CASKGQGMYSNEKLFF. The CDR3 nucleotides read TGTGCCAGCAAGGGACAGGGGATGTATTCTAATGAAAAACTGTTTTTT.

This clonotype occurred many times. The chain joins TRBV2 to TRBJ2-5, with TRBD1 as a possible D gene (5 bases). The V gene's germline CDR1 is SNHLY and CDR2 FYNNEI. Trimming cost V 4 bases and J 3 bases, with 15 bases left between them. The CDR3 is 15 amino acids. CDR3 region: CASSAGLGSKETQYF. The CDR3 bases are TGTGCCAGCAGTGCAGGGCTGGGCTCCAAAGAGACCCAGTACTTC.